Listed below are T cell receptor beta chains from one sample, sequenced in a study of blood T cell repertoires in COVID-19. The assay was immunoSEQ multiplex PCR, and TCRdb's table has in-frame clones only and misses some. Seen here are roughly 89,000 clones, roughly 80% observed once, and the top ten hold around a sixth. Material for sequencing was peripheral blood. The receptors originated from a woman of 80 years or more with acute or convalescent COVID-19. The CDR3 runs from the conserved cysteine through the conserved F or W. D genes are given only for firm matches. The size of a clone is reported for some rows only, either as once, few or many, or as a class for expanded clones.

TRBV27	TRBJ1-2	NA	NA	CASSLDKAVYGYTF	NA
TRBV6-5	TRBJ1-1	TRBD1	NA	CASSNPGQAATEAFF	TGTGCCAGCAGTAATCCGGGACAGGCGGCCACTGAAGCTTTCTTT
TRBV5-1	TRBJ2-1	NA	once	CASSPAGGYNEQFF	TGCGCCAGCAGCCCGGCCGGGGGATACAATGAGCAGTTCTTC
TRBV29-1	TRBJ1-5	NA	NA	CSVETSLGEPQHF	TGCAGCGTTGAAACGTCCCTAGGCGAGCCCCAGCATTTT
TRBV23-1	TRBJ2-5	TRBD2	few	CASTGGWGNQETQYF	TGCGCCAGCACCGGGGGGTGGGGAAACCAAGAGACCCAGTACTTC
TRBV7-2	TRBJ2-1	NA	NA	CASSLDLQGGLSEQFF	TGTGCCAGCAGCTTAGATCTCCAGGGGGGCTTAAGTGAGCAGTTCTTC
TRBV7-2	TRBJ2-7	TRBD1	NA	CASSSWTGGRYEQYF	TGTGCCAGCAGCTCGTGGACAGGGGGCAGGTACGAGCAGTACTTC
TRBV5-1	TRBJ2-7	TRBD1	NA	CASSWGQANYEQYF	TGCGCCAGCAGCTGGGGACAGGCCAACTACGAGCAGTACTTC
TRBV2	TRBJ1-1	NA	NA	CASSDTGRNTEAFF	TGTGCCAGCAGTGATACAGGGCGAAACACTGAAGCTTTCTTT
TRBV2	TRBJ2-3	NA	once	CASSIRGSTDTQYF	TGTGCCAGCAGTATAAGGGGTAGCACAGATACGCAGTATTTT
TRBV24-1	TRBJ2-3	NA	NA	CATSGRGNAGTSSTDTQYF	TGTGCCACCAGTGGAAGAGGGAACGCGGGGACTTCCTCCACAGATACGCAGTATTTT
TRBV10-1	TRBJ1-3	NA	NA	CASSGGSGNTIYF	TGCGCCAGCAGTGGAGGCTCTGGAAACACCATATATTTT
TRBV20-1	TRBJ2-5	NA	few	CSASLGQRTQETQYF	TGCAGTGCTAGTCTCGGACAGCGGACTCAAGAGACCCAGTACTTC
TRBV14	TRBJ2-7	NA	few	CASSRDFSYEQYF	TGTGCCAGCAGCCGAGACTTTTCCTACGAGCAGTACTTC